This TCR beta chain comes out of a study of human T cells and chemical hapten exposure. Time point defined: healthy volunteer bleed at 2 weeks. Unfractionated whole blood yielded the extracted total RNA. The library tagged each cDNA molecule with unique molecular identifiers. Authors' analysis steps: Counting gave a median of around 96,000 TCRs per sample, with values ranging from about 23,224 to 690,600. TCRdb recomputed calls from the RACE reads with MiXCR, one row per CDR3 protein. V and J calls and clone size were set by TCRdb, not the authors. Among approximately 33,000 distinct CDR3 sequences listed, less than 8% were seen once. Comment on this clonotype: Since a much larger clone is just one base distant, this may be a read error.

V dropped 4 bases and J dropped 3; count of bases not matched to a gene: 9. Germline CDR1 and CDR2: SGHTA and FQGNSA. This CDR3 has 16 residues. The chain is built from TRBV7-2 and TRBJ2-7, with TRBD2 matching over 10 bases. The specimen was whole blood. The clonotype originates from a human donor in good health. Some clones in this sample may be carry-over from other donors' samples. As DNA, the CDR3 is TGTGCCAGCAGCTGGGGAACAGCGGGGGGGGACTACGAGCAGTACTTC. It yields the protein CASSWGTAGGDYEQYF.